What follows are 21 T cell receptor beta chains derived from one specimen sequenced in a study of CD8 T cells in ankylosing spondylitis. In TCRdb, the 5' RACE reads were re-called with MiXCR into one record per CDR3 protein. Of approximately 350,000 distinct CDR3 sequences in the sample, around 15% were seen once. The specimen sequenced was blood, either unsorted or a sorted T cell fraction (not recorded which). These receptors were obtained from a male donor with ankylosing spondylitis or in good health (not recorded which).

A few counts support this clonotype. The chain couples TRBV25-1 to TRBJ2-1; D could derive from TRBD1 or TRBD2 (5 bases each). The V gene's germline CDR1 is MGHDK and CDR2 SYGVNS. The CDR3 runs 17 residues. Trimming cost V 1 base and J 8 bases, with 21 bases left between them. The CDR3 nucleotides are TGTGCCAGCAGTGAATGGGGACGACCCGAGGGGTACGATGAGCAGTTCTTC. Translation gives CASSEWGRPEGYDEQFF.

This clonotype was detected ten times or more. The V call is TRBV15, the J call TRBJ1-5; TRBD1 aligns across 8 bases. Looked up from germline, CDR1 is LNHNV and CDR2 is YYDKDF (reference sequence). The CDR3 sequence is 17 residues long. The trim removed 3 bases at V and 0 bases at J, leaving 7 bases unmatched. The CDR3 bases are TGTGCCACCAGCAGTGCGACAGGGGAGTATAGCAATCAGCCCCAGCATTTT. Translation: CATSSATGEYSNQPQHF.

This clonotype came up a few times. Written as DNA, the CDR3 is TGTGCCAGCAGCTTAGATGGGGCGGGAGGCCAAGAGACCCAGTACTTC. It yields the protein CASSLDGAGGQETQYF. J is TRBJ2-5 and V is TRBV11-2, with 8 bases that match TRBD2. CDR3 length: 16 amino acids. With V trimmed by 0 bases and J by 1 base, 4 bases remained unmatched. Looked up from germline, CDR1 is SGHAT and CDR2 is FQNNGV.

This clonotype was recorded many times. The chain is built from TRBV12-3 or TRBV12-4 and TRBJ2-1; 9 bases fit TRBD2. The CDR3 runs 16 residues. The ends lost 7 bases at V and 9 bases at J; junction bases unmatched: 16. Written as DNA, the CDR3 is TGTGCCAGCACCAAGGGGGCGGGGGGGCAATCGGTTGAGCAGTTCTTC. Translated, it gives CASTKGAGGQSVEQFF.

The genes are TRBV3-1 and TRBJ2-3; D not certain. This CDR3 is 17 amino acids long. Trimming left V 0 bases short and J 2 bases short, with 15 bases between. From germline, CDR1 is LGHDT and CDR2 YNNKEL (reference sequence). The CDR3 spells CASSQDRLGPDTDTQYF. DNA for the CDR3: TGTGCCAGCAGCCAAGATCGACTGGGCCCAGACACAGATACGCAGTATTTT.

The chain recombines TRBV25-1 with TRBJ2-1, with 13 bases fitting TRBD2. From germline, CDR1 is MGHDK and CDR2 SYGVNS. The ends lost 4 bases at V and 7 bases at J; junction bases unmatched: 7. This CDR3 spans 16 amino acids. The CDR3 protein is CASSVQSTSGGNEQFF. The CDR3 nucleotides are TGTGCCAGCAGTGTTCAGTCGACTAGCGGGGGGAATGAGCAGTTCTTC.

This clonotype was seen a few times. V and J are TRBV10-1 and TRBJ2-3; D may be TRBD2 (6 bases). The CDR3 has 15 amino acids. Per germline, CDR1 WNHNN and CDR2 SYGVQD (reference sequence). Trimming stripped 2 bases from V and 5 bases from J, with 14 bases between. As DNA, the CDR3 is TGCGCCAGCAGTGAGCGGGGGACGATGCGAGATACGCAGTATTTT. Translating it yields CASSERGTMRDTQYF.

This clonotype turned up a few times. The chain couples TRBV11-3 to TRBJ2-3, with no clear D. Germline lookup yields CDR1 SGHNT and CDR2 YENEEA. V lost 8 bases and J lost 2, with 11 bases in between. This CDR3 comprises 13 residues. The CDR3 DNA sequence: TGTGCCAGCCTGGACCCGTCCACAGATACGCAGTATTTT. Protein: CASLDPSTDTQYF.

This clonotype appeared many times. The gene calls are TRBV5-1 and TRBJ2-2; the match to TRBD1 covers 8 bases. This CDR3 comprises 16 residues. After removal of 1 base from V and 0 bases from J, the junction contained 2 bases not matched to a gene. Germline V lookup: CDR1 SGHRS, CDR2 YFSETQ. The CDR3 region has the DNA TGCGCCAGCAGCTTGAAGGGACAGGCGAACACCGGGGAGCTGTTTTTT. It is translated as CASSLKGQANTGELFF.

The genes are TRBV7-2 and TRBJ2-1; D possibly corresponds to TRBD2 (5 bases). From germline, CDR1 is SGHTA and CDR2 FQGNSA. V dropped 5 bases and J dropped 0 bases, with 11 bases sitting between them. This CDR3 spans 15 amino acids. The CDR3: CASSGGLASYNEQFF. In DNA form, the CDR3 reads TGTGCCAGCAGCGGAGGACTGGCCTCCTACAATGAGCAGTTCTTC.

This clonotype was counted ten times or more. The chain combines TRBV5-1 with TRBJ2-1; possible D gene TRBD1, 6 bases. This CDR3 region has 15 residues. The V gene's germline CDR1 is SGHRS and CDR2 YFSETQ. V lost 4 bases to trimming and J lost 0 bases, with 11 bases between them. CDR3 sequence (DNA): TGCGCCAGCAGCGTGGTAGGGGGCTCCTACAATGAGCAGTTCTTC. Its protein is CASSVVGGSYNEQFF.

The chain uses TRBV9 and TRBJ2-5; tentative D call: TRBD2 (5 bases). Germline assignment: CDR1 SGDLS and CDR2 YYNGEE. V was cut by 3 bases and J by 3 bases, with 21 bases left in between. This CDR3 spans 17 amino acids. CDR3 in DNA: TGTGCCAGCAGCGGGGTCCCCGGGATGGGCGGAAAAGAGACCCAGTACTTC. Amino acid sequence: CASSGVPGMGGKETQYF.

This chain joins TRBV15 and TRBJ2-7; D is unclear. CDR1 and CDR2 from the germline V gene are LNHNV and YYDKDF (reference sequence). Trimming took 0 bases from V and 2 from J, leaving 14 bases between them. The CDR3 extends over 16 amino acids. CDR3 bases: TGTGCCACCAGCAGAGATCTTCCGGGTCTAGCCTACGAGCAGTACTTC. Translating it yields CATSRDLPGLAYEQYF. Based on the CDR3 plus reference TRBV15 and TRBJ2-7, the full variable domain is DAMVIQNPRYQVTQFGKPVTLSCSQTLNHNVMYWYQQKSSQAPKLLFHYYDKDFNNEADTPDNFQSRRPNTSFCFLDIRSPGLGDTAMYLCATSRDLPGLAYEQYFGPGTRLTVT.

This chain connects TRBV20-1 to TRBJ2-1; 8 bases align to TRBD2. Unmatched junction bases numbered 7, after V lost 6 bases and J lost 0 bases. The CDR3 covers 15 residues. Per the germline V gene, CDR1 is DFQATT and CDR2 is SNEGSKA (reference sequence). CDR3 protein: CSAVRGGSSYNEQFF. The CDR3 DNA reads TGCAGTGCCGTACGGGGGGGGAGCTCCTACAATGAGCAGTTCTTC.

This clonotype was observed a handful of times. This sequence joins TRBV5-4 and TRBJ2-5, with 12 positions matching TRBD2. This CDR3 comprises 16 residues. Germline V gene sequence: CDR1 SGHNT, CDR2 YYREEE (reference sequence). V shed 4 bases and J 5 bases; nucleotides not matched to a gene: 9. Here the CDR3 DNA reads TGTGCCAGCAGCCTCCGGACTAGCGGGATCCAGGAGACCCAGTACTTC. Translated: CASSLRTSGIQETQYF.

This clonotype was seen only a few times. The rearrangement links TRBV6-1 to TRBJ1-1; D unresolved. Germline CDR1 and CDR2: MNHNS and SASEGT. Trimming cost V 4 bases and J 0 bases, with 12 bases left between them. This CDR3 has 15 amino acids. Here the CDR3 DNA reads TGTGCCAGCAGTGCGAACGGCCGCATGAACACTGAAGCTTTCTTT. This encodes CASSANGRMNTEAFF.

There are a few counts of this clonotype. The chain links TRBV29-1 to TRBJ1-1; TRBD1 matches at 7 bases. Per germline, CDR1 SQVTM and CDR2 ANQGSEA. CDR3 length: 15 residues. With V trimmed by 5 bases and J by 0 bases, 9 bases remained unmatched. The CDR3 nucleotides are TGCAGCGTTCAGGTAGCCGGGACAGTGAACACTGAAGCTTTCTTT. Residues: CSVQVAGTVNTEAFF.

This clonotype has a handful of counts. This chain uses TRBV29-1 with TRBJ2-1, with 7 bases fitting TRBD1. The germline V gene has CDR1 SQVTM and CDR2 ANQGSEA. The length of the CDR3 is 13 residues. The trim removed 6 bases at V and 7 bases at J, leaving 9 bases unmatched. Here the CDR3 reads CSVTRGFGNEQFF. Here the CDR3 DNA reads TGCAGCGTGACCAGGGGGTTCGGGAATGAGCAGTTCTTC.

In nucleotides, the CDR3 is TGTGCCAGCAGCTCGAGGGGCGGGGAAGAGACCCAGTACTTC. Protein sequence: CASSSRGGEETQYF. The chain carries TRBV7-9 and TRBJ2-5, with a weak D call TRBD2 (6 bases). V gave up 4 bases and J gave up 3 bases, with 12 bases separating them. Germline CDR1 is SEHNR and CDR2 is FQNEAQ (reference sequence). The CDR3 is 14 residues long.

Here the CDR3 reads CASSPSGQGYNEQFF. The CDR3 DNA reads TGTGCCAGCAGCCCATCGGGGCAGGGATACAATGAGCAGTTCTTC. The rearrangement links TRBV9 to TRBJ2-1; either TRBD1 or TRBD2 may supply D (5 bases each). The CDR3 has 15 residues. Germline CDR1 is SGDLS and CDR2 is YYNGEE. Trimming cost V 4 bases and J 4 bases, with 15 bases left between them.

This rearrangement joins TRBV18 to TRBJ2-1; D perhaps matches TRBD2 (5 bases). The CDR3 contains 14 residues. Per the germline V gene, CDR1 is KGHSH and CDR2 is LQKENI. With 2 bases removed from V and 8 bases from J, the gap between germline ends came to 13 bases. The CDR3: CASSPVRGSDEQFF. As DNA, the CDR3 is TGTGCCAGCTCACCAGTTCGAGGGTCGGATGAGCAGTTCTTC.